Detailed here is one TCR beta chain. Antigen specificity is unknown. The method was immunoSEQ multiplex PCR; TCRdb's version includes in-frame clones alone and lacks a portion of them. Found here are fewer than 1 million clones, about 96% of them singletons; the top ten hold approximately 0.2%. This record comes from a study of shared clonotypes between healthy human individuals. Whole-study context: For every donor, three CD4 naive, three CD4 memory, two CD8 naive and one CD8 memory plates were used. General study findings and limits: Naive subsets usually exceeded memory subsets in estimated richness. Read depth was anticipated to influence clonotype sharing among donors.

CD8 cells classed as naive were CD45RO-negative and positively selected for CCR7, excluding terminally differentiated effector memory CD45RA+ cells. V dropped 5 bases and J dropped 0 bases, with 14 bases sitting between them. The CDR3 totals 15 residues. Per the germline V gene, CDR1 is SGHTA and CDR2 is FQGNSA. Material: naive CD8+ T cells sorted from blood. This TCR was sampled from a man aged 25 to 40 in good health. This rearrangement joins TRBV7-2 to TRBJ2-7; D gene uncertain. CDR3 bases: TGTGCCAGCAGCCCCCTTGGGATAAGCTCCTACGAGCAGTACTTC. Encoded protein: CASSPLGISSYEQYF.